Detailed here is one TCR beta chain. Roughly 0.45 to 1 ug RNA was reverse transcribed with random hexamers. TCRdb redid the calling of the immunoSEQ multiplex PCR reads with MiXCR, one entry per CDR3 protein. This table has 250,000 to 300,000 distinct CDR3 sequences, around nine tenths appearing once. This record comes from a study of CD8 T cells in Susac syndrome. The CDR3 is 13 amino acids. Germline V gives CDR1 MNHEY, CDR2 SMNVEV (reference sequence). V was pared by 5 bases and J by 4 bases, with 11 bases between. From blood CD8+ and CD4+ T cells, the TCR beta chain was sequenced. Both CD4+ and CD8+ T cells were negatively isolated, and TEMRA cells underwent FACS enrichment.

This sequence joins TRBV27 and TRBJ1-1, with unresolved D. Sequenced: CD8+ T cells from PBMCs. The TCR originated in a human donor with multiple sclerosis. This CDR3 reads CASSPPKGTEAFF. The CDR3 coding sequence is TGTGCCAGCAGTCCTCCGAAGGGCACTGAAGCTTTCTTT.